Listed below are T cell receptor beta chains from one sample, sequenced in a study of CD8+ T cells in alopecia areata. The protocol was immunoSEQ multiplex PCR, while the TCRdb copy is restricted to in-frame clones and leaves out a portion. This table holds over 150,000 clones, roughly three fifths found once. The starting material was CD4+ T cells sorted from blood, obtained at week 4, from a patient treated with tofacitinib. The source is a human donor with alopecia areata. Each CDR3 is given with its conserved first and last residue. D genes are given only for firm matches. The size field is filled for only some rows; it gives once, few, many or a size class.

cdr3_nt: TGTGCCAGCAGGGCGCAGGGGTTCACCGGGGAGCTGTTTTTT
cdr3_aa: CASRAQGFTGELFF
v_call: TRBV6-5
d_call: NA
j_call: TRBJ2-2
clone_size: NA

cdr3_nt: TGCGCCAGCAGCCAAGGGGGGGCTGGAGGTGGAGACATTCAGTACTTC
cdr3_aa: CASSQGGAGGGDIQYF
v_call: TRBV4-3
d_call: NA
j_call: TRBJ2-4
clone_size: few

cdr3_nt: TGCAGCGTTGGACAGGGGGCAAGCGGGGAGCTGTTTTTT
cdr3_aa: CSVGQGASGELFF
v_call: TRBV29-1
d_call: TRBD1
j_call: TRBJ2-2
clone_size: NA

cdr3_nt: TGTGCCAGCAGTTTCCGGGACAGGGTACCGAATGGCTACACCTTC
cdr3_aa: CASSFRDRVPNGYTF
v_call: TRBV27
d_call: TRBD1
j_call: TRBJ1-2
clone_size: NA

cdr3_nt: TGTGCCAGCAGCAAGGGAGGGGGACGCTCCTACAATGAGCAGTTCTTC
cdr3_aa: CASSKGGGRSYNEQFF
v_call: TRBV7-9
d_call: NA
j_call: TRBJ2-1
clone_size: NA

cdr3_nt: TGTGCCAGCACCCCCCGGGAGGGCGAGCAGTACTTC
cdr3_aa: CASTPREGEQYF
v_call: TRBV28
d_call: TRBD2
j_call: TRBJ2-7
clone_size: NA

cdr3_nt: TGTGCCAGCAGTGAGGGACGGGGTTTCCGCCAGGAAGCTTTCTTT
cdr3_aa: CASSEGRGFRQEAFF
v_call: TRBV2
d_call: NA
j_call: TRBJ1-1
clone_size: NA

cdr3_nt: TGCAGCGTGGCCGCTAACTATGGCTACACCTTC
cdr3_aa: CSVAANYGYTF
v_call: TRBV29-1
d_call: NA
j_call: TRBJ1-2
clone_size: NA

cdr3_nt: TGTGCCAGCAGCTCCGGGACAGGGGGGCGAGAGACCCAGTACTTC
cdr3_aa: CASSSGTGGRETQYF
v_call: TRBV7-9
d_call: TRBD1
j_call: TRBJ2-5
clone_size: NA

cdr3_nt: TGCAGCGCCTGGCGAGGACAGGGCTCTGGAAACACCATATATTTT
cdr3_aa: CSAWRGQGSGNTIYF
v_call: TRBV29-1
d_call: TRBD1
j_call: TRBJ1-3
clone_size: NA

cdr3_nt: TGCAGCGTCGACCTTACAGACGGGACTAGCGGGGACGGTCGCACCGGGGAGCTGTTTTTT
cdr3_aa: CSVDLTDGTSGDGRTGELFF
v_call: TRBV29-1
d_call: TRBD2
j_call: TRBJ2-2
clone_size: NA

cdr3_nt: TGTGCCAGCAGCCGAGTGAACACCGGGGAGCTGTTTTTT
cdr3_aa: CASSRVNTGELFF
v_call: TRBV14
d_call: NA
j_call: TRBJ2-2
clone_size: NA

cdr3_nt: TGTGCCAGCAGCTTAGCTCCCTCTGGGGCCAACGTCCTGACTTTC
cdr3_aa: CASSLAPSGANVLTF
v_call: TRBV7-2
d_call: NA
j_call: TRBJ2-6
clone_size: few

cdr3_nt: TGCGCCAGCAGTGAGCTCAGTATGAACACTGAAGCTTTCTTT
cdr3_aa: CASSELSMNTEAFF
v_call: TRBV10-2
d_call: NA
j_call: TRBJ1-1
clone_size: few

cdr3_nt: TGTGCCAGCAGGCCGGCCCCGGGCGAGCAGTACTTC
cdr3_aa: CASRPAPGEQYF
v_call: TRBV28
d_call: NA
j_call: TRBJ2-7
clone_size: NA